This TCR beta chain emerged from a study of response to subunit inactivated influenza vaccine. Only a few counts were recorded for this clonotype. Its antigen remains unidentified. Findings and caveats of the study: Researchers suggested that each seasonal influenza vaccination recruits few new T cells.

The germline CDR1 and CDR2 sequences are MDHEN and SYDVKM. There are 15 residues in the CDR3. The V segment lost 5 bases and the J segment 4 bases; nucleotides outside the gene matches: 9. A single record per CDR3 protein comes from TCRdb applying MiXCR to the RT-PCR reads. The sample carries 610,000 or so distinct CDR3 sequences, 12% to 15% recorded once. Sequenced here: PBMCs from blood, sampled 12 days after vaccination. This receptor was taken from a man between 45 and 60 years old who received an inactivated influenza vaccine. V usage is TRBV28 and J usage is TRBJ2-5; 8 nucleotides agree with TRBD1. This CDR3 reads CASSPTDRGGETQYF. The CDR3 coding sequence is TGTGCCAGCAGTCCCACTGACAGGGGCGGAGAGACCCAGTACTTC.